These T cell receptor beta chains were read from a single sample in a study of blood T cell repertoires in COVID-19. The repertoire was sequenced with immunoSEQ multiplex PCR; TCRdb's copy has only in-frame clones and lacks some. In the table there are about 76,000 clones, roughly 84% of which are singletons. Sequences were obtained from peripheral blood. The receptors come from an elderly man with acute or convalescent COVID-19. CDR3s include the opening cysteine and the closing phenylalanine or tryptophan. The order of the fields is D gene, clone size, J gene, V gene, CDR3 DNA, CDR3 protein. D genes are given only for firm matches. Size values are once, few and many counts, or a class for expanded clones, and some rows have none.

>-|-|TRBJ1-3|TRBV3-1/TRBV3-2
TGTGCCAGCAGCCAATTTTCGGGAGGGGATGGAAACACCATATATTTT
CASSQFSGGDGNTIYF
>TRBD1|-|TRBJ1-6|TRBV2
TGTGCCAGCAGTGACCCGAGGGGGCGGCAGTCACCCCTCCACTTT
CASSDPRGRQSPLHF
>TRBD1|-|TRBJ2-1|TRBV28
TGTGCCAGCAGTGCGCTAGGGACAGAGACCTACAATGAGCAGTTCTTC
CASSALGTETYNEQFF
>TRBD1|-|TRBJ1-5|TRBV28
TGTGCCAGCAGTCCGTCAGGGGGAGGCAATCAGCCCCAGCATTTT
CASSPSGGGNQPQHF
>TRBD2|-|TRBJ2-1|TRBV28
TGTGCCAGCAGCCAGGTCCTAGCGGCGAGAGGGAATGAGCAGTTCTTC
CASSQVLAARGNEQFF
>TRBD1|-|TRBJ2-7|TRBV18
TGTGCCAGCTCACCACCCAGGGGGCTTCGCGAGCAGTACTTC
CASSPPRGLREQYF
>-|once|TRBJ1-6|TRBV6-1
TGTGCCAGCAGTGAACAAAACACCTATAATTCACCCCTCCACTTT
CASSEQNTYNSPLHF
>TRBD1|-|TRBJ1-4|TRBV7-9
TGTGCCAGCAGCGGTGGGGGACAGGGGTATGAAAAACTGTTTTTT
CASSGGGQGYEKLFF
>TRBD2|few|TRBJ2-1|TRBV7-8
TGTGCCAGCAGCTTCGTCGGCGCGGGAGAGGGCGATGAGCAGTTCTTC
CASSFVGAGEGDEQFF
>-|once|TRBJ2-2|TRBV12-3/TRBV12-4
TGTGCCAGCAGTTTAGCTCACGGGGAGCTGTTTTTT
CASSLAHGELFF
>TRBD1|few|TRBJ1-2|TRBV9
TGTGCCAGCAGCGTAGTGGACAGGGCCGGCGATGGCTACACCTTC
CASSVVDRAGDGYTF
>-|-|TRBJ2-1|TRBV6-5
TGTGCCAGCAGCCGCCGGGACAACCCCTACAATGAGCAGTTCTTC
CASSRRDNPYNEQFF
>TRBD1|-|TRBJ2-7|TRBV24-1
TGTGCCATCCGACCCGGACAGGGGGCGCGGGGCGAGCAGTACTTC
CAIRPGQGARGEQYF
>-|-|TRBJ1-1|TRBV11-2
TGTGCCAGCAGCTTAGCGACAGACACTGAAGCTTTCTTT
CASSLATDTEAFF
>TRBD2|-|TRBJ2-5|TRBV5-1
TGCGCCAGCAGCTTGATCCAGCGGGAGGGAGGGGAGACCCAGTACTTC
CASSLIQREGGETQYF
>-|-|TRBJ1-2|TRBV3-1/TRBV3-2
TGTGCCAGCAGCCAAGGACAGTTGGCTGGCTACACCTTC
CASSQGQLAGYTF
>-|-|TRBJ2-1|TRBV7-2
TGTGCCAGCAGCTTACCCAAGGGGGTTGGCGATGAGCAGTTCTTC
CASSLPKGVGDEQFF
>TRBD1|-|TRBJ1-2|TRBV5-1
TGCGCCAGCAGCTCGCTATCCGGACAGGGTGTATATGGCTACACCTTC
CASSSLSGQGVYGYTF
>-|-|TRBJ2-3|TRBV5-4
TGTGCCAGCAGCCTACTAGCCTACGATACGCAGTATTTT
CASSLLAYDTQYF
>TRBD1|-|TRBJ2-1|TRBV4-1
TGCGCCAGCAGCCAAAAGTGGGACAGGGGTTACAATGAGCAGTTCTTC
CASSQKWDRGYNEQFF
>-|-|TRBJ1-1|TRBV7-9
TGTGCCAGCAGCTTCTCCAGGGCCCCTGAGACTGAAGCTTTCTTT
CASSFSRAPETEAFF
>-|-|TRBJ2-1|TRBV5-6
TGTGCCAGCAGCTTGGGGACAGACCCTGACGGAGATGAGCAGTTCTTC
CASSLGTDPDGDEQFF
>-|-|TRBJ2-7|TRBV28
TGTGCCCACGGGGAAATCTTCGAGCAGTACTTC
CAHGEIFEQYF
>-|few|TRBJ2-1|TRBV6-5
TGTGCCAGCAGTCCCGAGAATGAGCAGTTCTTC
CASSPENEQFF
>-|-|TRBJ1-1|TRBV28
TGTGCCAGCAGGAGGACAGCCCGCACTGAAGCTTTCTTT
CASRRTARTEAFF
>-|-|TRBJ2-6|TRBV2
TGTGCCAGCAGTCCATCAGGGGTGTCTGGGGCCAACGTCCTGACTTTC
CASSPSGVSGANVLTF
>-|-|TRBJ1-6|TRBV6-5
TGTGCCAGCAGGGACACCTATAATTCACCCCTCCACTTT
CASRDTYNSPLHF
>TRBD1|-|TRBJ2-7|TRBV28
TGTGCCAGCAGGAGACAGGGGGATTTGCCCTACGAGCAGTACTTC
CASRRQGDLPYEQYF
>TRBD2|-|TRBJ2-1|TRBV19
TGTGCCAGTAGTCCGGGGAGATCCGGGACTAGCGGGAGAGGCGATGAGCAGTTCTTC
CASSPGRSGTSGRGDEQFF
>TRBD1|-|TRBJ2-1|TRBV3-1/TRBV3-2
TGTGCCAGCAGCCCCTGGGACAGCCATGAGCAGTTCTTC
CASSPWDSHEQFF
>TRBD1|-|TRBJ1-5|TRBV7-9
TGTGCCAGCAGCCTACACCCTACAGGGGCGAGCAATCAGCCCCAGCATTTT
CASSLHPTGASNQPQHF
>-|-|TRBJ1-5|TRBV28
TGTGCCAGCACCCTGACAGCGGGAGGCCAGCCCCAGCATTTT
CASTLTAGGQPQHF
>-|-|TRBJ2-3|TRBV6-5
TGTGCCAGCAGTTATAAGGGGGGGGCCATAGATACGCAGTATTTT
CASSYKGGAIDTQYF
>TRBD2|-|TRBJ2-7|TRBV19
TGTGCCAGTAGTGTGACTAGCGGGGGACCCTACGAGCAGTACTTC
CASSVTSGGPYEQYF
>-|-|TRBJ2-1|TRBV4-1
TGCGCCAGCAGCCATGGACTCATTTCCAGCTCCTACAATGAGCAGTTCTTC
CASSHGLISSSYNEQFF
>-|-|TRBJ2-2|TRBV19
TGTGCCAGTAGCCATGACTGGAACACCGGGGAGCTGTTTTTT
CASSHDWNTGELFF
>-|-|TRBJ1-2|TRBV30
TGTGCCTGGAGCCAAATCAACTATGGCTACACCTTC
CAWSQINYGYTF
>-|few|TRBJ1-2|TRBV7-2
TGTGCCAGCAGCGAGAAACAGGGAAGAGGTGGCTACACCTTC
CASSEKQGRGGYTF
>TRBD1|-|TRBJ1-1|TRBV6-5
TGTGCCAGCAGGGACAGGGGGGGAACTGAAGCTTTCTTT
CASRDRGGTEAFF
>-|-|TRBJ2-7|TRBV7-2
TGTGCCAGCAGCTTAGTCGGGACACCGTCCTACGAGCAGTACTTC
CASSLVGTPSYEQYF
>TRBD1|once|TRBJ2-7|TRBV7-3
TGTGCCAGCAGCCCCGGGACAGACCCCCTTGCGAGGTCCTACGAGCAGTACTTC
CASSPGTDPLARSYEQYF
>TRBD1|-|TRBJ1-4|TRBV19
TGTGCCAGTAGAACCGGGACAGGGGATGAAAAACTGTTTTTT
CASRTGTGDEKLFF
>TRBD1|-|TRBJ2-7|TRBV18
TGTGCCAGCTCATCCGGGACAGGGGGTTTCGAGCAGTACTTC
CASSSGTGGFEQYF
>TRBD1|-|TRBJ2-3|TRBV6-5
TGTGCCAGCAGTTATGGGACAGAGGCAGATACGCAGTATTTT
CASSYGTEADTQYF
>-|-|TRBJ2-2|TRBV13
TGTGCCAGCAGCTTAGCGGGAGTAGACACCGGGGAGCTGTTTTTT
CASSLAGVDTGELFF
>-|-|TRBJ2-3|TRBV24-1
TGTGCCACCAGTGGAGACAGCTGGACAGATACGCAGTATTTT
CATSGDSWTDTQYF
>TRBD1|-|TRBJ2-1|TRBV19
TGTGCCAGTAGTAGAGACAGGGGGAAGTACAATGAGCAGTTCTTC
CASSRDRGKYNEQFF
>TRBD1|-|TRBJ1-4|TRBV15
TGTGCCACCAGCAAGAGACAGGGGGGGAATGAAAAACTGTTTTTT
CATSKRQGGNEKLFF
>TRBD1|few|TRBJ2-5|TRBV14
TGTGCCAGCAGCCAACTTAAAGGACAGGGGGCTCGGGAGACCCAGTACTTC
CASSQLKGQGARETQYF
>-|-|TRBJ1-4|TRBV7-2
TGTGCCAGCAGCCGCGAGGGTTCGGTTCCTAATGAAAAACTGTTTTTT
CASSREGSVPNEKLFF
>-|-|TRBJ1-5|TRBV19
TGTGCCAGTAGTATAGATATGGTCGACAGCGCTCAGCCCCAGCATTTT
CASSIDMVDSAQPQHF
>TRBD2|-|TRBJ2-7|TRBV20-1
TGCAGTGCTATGGGGGGGTGGGAGCAGTACTTC
CSAMGGWEQYF
>TRBD1|once|TRBJ2-3|TRBV7-2
TGTGCCAGCAGCTTAAACAGGGGGCTGGATACGCAGTATTTT
CASSLNRGLDTQYF
>TRBD2|-|TRBJ2-1|TRBV7-2
TGTGCCAGCAGCCCCGAGCTAGCGGGATACAATGAGCAGTTCTTC
CASSPELAGYNEQFF
>-|-|TRBJ2-5|TRBV18
TGTGCCAGCTCATCTGTGACATTGAGAGAGACCCAGTACTTC
CASSSVTLRETQYF
>-|-|TRBJ1-2|TRBV3-1/TRBV3-2
TGTGCCAGCAGCCAAGGATCGGAGGGGCGTGGCTACACCTTC
CASSQGSEGRGYTF